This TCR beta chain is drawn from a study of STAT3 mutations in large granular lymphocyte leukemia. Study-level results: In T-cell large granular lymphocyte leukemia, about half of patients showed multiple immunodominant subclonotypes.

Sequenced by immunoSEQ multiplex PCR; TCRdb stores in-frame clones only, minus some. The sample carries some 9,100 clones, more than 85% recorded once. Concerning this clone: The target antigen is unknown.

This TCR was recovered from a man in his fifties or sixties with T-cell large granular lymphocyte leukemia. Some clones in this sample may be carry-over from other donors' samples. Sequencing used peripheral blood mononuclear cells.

Written as DNA, the CDR3 is TGCGCCAGCAAAACAGGGGACTCTGGAAACACCATATATTTT. Translating it yields CASKTGDSGNTIYF. The rearrangement joins TRBV5-1 to TRBJ1-3; 7 nucleotides match TRBD1. The germline V gene has CDR1 SGHRS and CDR2 YFSETQ. This CDR3 is built from 14 residues. V dropped 6 bases and J dropped 0; count of bases not matched to a gene: 3.